The rows below give T cell receptor beta chains drawn from one sample of a study of chemoradiotherapy in HPV16-positive cancers. Assay used: immunoSEQ multiplex PCR; TCRdb lists only in-frame clones, some missing. The sample yields approximately 9,500 clones, approximately 70% seen once. Sequenced material: tumor tissue, taken from a patient who underwent chemoradiotherapy. The receptors were sampled from a human donor with HPV-associated anogenital cancer. The CDR3 runs from the conserved cysteine through the conserved F or W. D genes are given only for firm matches. A row's size may be missing; if present it is once, few, many or a size class.

j_call d_call clone_size v_call cdr3_nt cdr3_aa
TRBJ2-5 TRBD1 NA TRBV4-1 TGCGCCAGCAGCCAAGGAGACAGGGGGCTAGGTCAGACCCAGTACTTC CASSQGDRGLGQTQYF
TRBJ1-5 NA NA TRBV5-1 TGCGCCAGCAGCTTGGATCCCCACAGAGACAATCAGCCCCAGCATTTT CASSLDPHRDNQPQHF
TRBJ2-7 NA NA TRBV9 TGTGCCAGCAGCGTTGGAGGGCGGTACGAGCAGTACTTC CASSVGGRYEQYF
TRBJ2-3 TRBD2 medium-sized TRBV7-9 TGTGCCAGCAGCTTATTACTAGCGGGGCTCACAGATACGCAGTATTTT CASSLLLAGLTDTQYF
TRBJ2-3 NA NA TRBV7-9 TGTGCCAGCAGCCAAAGGCGGACAGATACGCAGTATTTT CASSQRRTDTQYF
TRBJ2-3 TRBD1 NA TRBV19 TGTGCCAGTAGTTACGACAGGGGGCGTGGAGATACGCAGTATTTT CASSYDRGRGDTQYF
TRBJ1-4 NA NA TRBV30 TGTGCCTGGAACCAGGACAGTAATGAAAAACTGTTTTTT CAWNQDSNEKLFF
TRBJ2-5 TRBD1 NA TRBV5-4 TGTGCCAGCAGCTTTACAGGGGATCAAGAGACCCAGTACTTC CASSFTGDQETQYF
TRBJ2-5 TRBD2 NA TRBV7-3 TGTGCCAGCAGCCAAAGCGGGAGCGGGGGGACCCAGTACTTC CASSQSGSGGTQYF
TRBJ2-7 NA NA TRBV2 TGTGCCAGCAGTGGTCCATTTTACGAGCAGTACTTC CASSGPFYEQYF
TRBJ1-6 NA NA TRBV6-5 TGTGCCAGCAGCCCCAGTCGGTATAATTCACCCCTCCACTTT CASSPSRYNSPLHF
TRBJ2-5 NA NA TRBV28 TGTGCCAGCAGTTTGATAGGGACGGAGACCCAGTACTTC CASSLIGTETQYF
TRBJ2-2 NA once TRBV2 TGTGCCAGCAGTGTAACAGGCCCGTTTCCCGGGGAGCTGTTTTTT CASSVTGPFPGELFF
TRBJ1-1 TRBD1 NA TRBV28 TGTGCCAGCAGGACCGGGACAGCCTCCTCCCAAACTGAAGCTTTCTTT CASRTGTASSQTEAFF
TRBJ2-3 NA NA TRBV29-1 TGCAGCGTTGAAACATTCACAGATACGCAGTATTTT CSVETFTDTQYF
TRBJ1-6 NA NA TRBV13 TGTGCCAGCAGCTTAGGGGGGGCCGGGCCCCGTTCACCCCTCCACTTT CASSLGGAGPRSPLHF
TRBJ1-6 TRBD1 once TRBV29-1 TGCAGCGTTGCTCGATTGACAGGGTCGGATTCACCCCTCCACTTT CSVARLTGSDSPLHF
TRBJ2-7 NA NA TRBV7-9 TGTGCCAGCAGCCAGAAGTTTAAGGGTACTTCGTACGAGCAGTACTTC CASSQKFKGTSYEQYF
TRBJ1-4 NA NA TRBV5-8 TGTGCCACGGGATTTTGGGGGCATGAAAAACTGTTTTTT CATGFWGHEKLFF
TRBJ2-7 NA once TRBV20-1 TGCAGTGCTAGCGGACCCTACGAGCAGTACTTC CSASGPYEQYF
TRBJ1-5 TRBD1 NA TRBV5-1 TGCGCCAGCAGCTTGTCGGGACAGAACAATCAGCCCCAGCATTTT CASSLSGQNNQPQHF
TRBJ1-2 TRBD1 NA TRBV7-2 TGTGCCAGCAGCTCAGGGACAGGCCCCGCCACCTTC CASSSGTGPATF
TRBJ2-7 NA NA TRBV7-2 TGTGCCAGCAGCTTAGACCCGAGCTCCTACGAGCAGTACTTC CASSLDPSSYEQYF
TRBJ1-1 NA few TRBV5-5 TGTGCCAGCAGCTTGGGGGACACCAAACAAGCTTTCTTT CASSLGDTKQAFF
TRBJ2-1 NA NA TRBV21-1 TGTGCCAGCAGCAAAGCGGGGCGGGAGGGGCCCTACAATGAGCAGTTCTTC CASSKAGREGPYNEQFF
TRBJ2-4 TRBD2 NA TRBV29-1 TGCAGCGTTGGGGCTAGCGGGGGGGGTGTAGCCAAAAACATTCAGTACTTC CSVGASGGGVAKNIQYF
TRBJ2-4 NA NA TRBV21-1 TGTGCCAGCAGCAAAACCAGAGATTGTGACAGGGGTACTCTAGCCAAAAACATTCAGTACTTC CASSKTRDCDRGTLAKNIQYF
TRBJ1-3 TRBD1 NA TRBV9 TGTGCCAGCAGCGTAACAGGGGGCTCTGGAAACACCATATATTTT CASSVTGGSGNTIYF
TRBJ2-7 TRBD2 NA TRBV29-1 TGCAGCGTTGAACTAGCGGGGGCCTACGAGCAGTACTTC CSVELAGAYEQYF
TRBJ2-2 NA NA TRBV11-2 TGTGCCAGCAGCCTCCTGACGGCCTCCGGGGAGCTGTTTTTT CASSLLTASGELFF
TRBJ1-1 TRBD1 NA TRBV5-5 TGTGCCAGCAGCTCGGAGACAGGGGGTCGAACTGAAGCTTTCTTT CASSSETGGRTEAFF
TRBJ2-1 NA NA TRBV5-1 TGCGCCAGCAGCTTGGGGGACACCTACAATGAGCAGTTCTTC CASSLGDTYNEQFF
TRBJ1-2 TRBD1 NA TRBV18 TGTGCCAGCTCACCGCGGACAGGGGATGGCTACACCTTC CASSPRTGDGYTF
TRBJ1-1 TRBD1 NA TRBV10-3 TGTGCCATCCGCCGAGACAGGGAGAGGAACACTGAAGCTTTCTTT CAIRRDRERNTEAFF
TRBJ1-2 NA NA TRBV6-6 TGTGCCAGCACTGAACCCGAGGCAGTTGGTGGCTACACCTTC CASTEPEAVGGYTF
TRBJ1-4 NA NA TRBV5-1 TGCGCCAGCAGTATCGGCCACACTAATGAAAAACTGTTTTTT CASSIGHTNEKLFF
TRBJ1-6 NA NA TRBV12-5 TGTGCTAGTGGTTTGGAGGGGTTGGAATCACCCCTCCACTTT CASGLEGLESPLHF
TRBJ1-5 NA NA TRBV19 TGTGCCAGTAGTATAGCCAGGGACCATAGCAATCAGCCCCAGCATTTT CASSIARDHSNQPQHF
TRBJ2-1 NA few TRBV29-1 TGCAGCGTTGAACCCGGGACTTCTTACAATGAGCAGTTCTTC CSVEPGTSYNEQFF
TRBJ1-6 NA NA TRBV28 TGTGCCAGCAGTTTGGGGACAAGAAGCTCCTATAATTCACCCCTCCACTTT CASSLGTRSSYNSPLHF
TRBJ2-7 NA NA TRBV21-1 TGTGCCAGCAGCCCACTCGGGGGGCAGGGGGTCCTGTCCCGCTACGAGCAGTACTTC CASSPLGGQGVLSRYEQYF
TRBJ2-5 NA few TRBV2 TGTGCCAGCAGTGAACGCAGGGCGCAAGAGACCCAGTACTTC CASSERRAQETQYF
TRBJ2-7 TRBD2 few TRBV19 TGTGCCAGTAGTAATCCCGGGACTAGCACCTACGAGCAGTACTTC CASSNPGTSTYEQYF
TRBJ1-4 NA once TRBV15 TGTGCCACCAGCAGAAACAGTAATGAAAAACTGTTTTTT CATSRNSNEKLFF
TRBJ1-2 NA once TRBV6-1 TGTGCCAGCACCTGGGGAAGGGCTGGTGGCTACACCTTC CASTWGRAGGYTF